The T cell receptor (beta chain) under discussion was sequenced for a study of blood T cell repertoires in COVID-19. About the research overall: T cells, B-cell-depleted T cells, or PBMCs provided the cDNA or gDNA that served as material.

This CDR3 is 14 amino acids long. V shed 2 bases, J shed 1 base, and the junction held 2 bases outside the gene matches. Germline V CDR1 and CDR2: SGHTA, FQGNSA. Some clones are missing from TCRdb's copy, which holds only in-frame ones; the method was immunoSEQ multiplex PCR. The table records 150,000 to 200,000 clones, approximately 80% of them present only once. This clonotype was obtained from a human donor in a cohort sampled during active COVID-19. The chain carries TRBV7-2 and TRBJ2-7, with TRBD2 matching 7 bases. Sequenced sample: peripheral blood. The CDR3 DNA is TGTGCCAGCAGCTTACCGGGGGGATCCTACGAGCAGTACTTC. Residues: CASSLPGGSYEQYF.